This T cell receptor beta chain was recorded in a study of blood T cell repertoires in COVID-19. The CDR3 contains 15 residues. Trimming took 2 bases from V and 6 from J; bases not matched to a gene: 7. Germline V CDR1 and CDR2: SNHLY, FYNNEI. TCRdb's table, derived via immunoSEQ multiplex PCR, lists solely in-frame clones and lacks some. The table shows approximately 220,000 clones, with 65% to 90% occurring only once. V usage is TRBV2 and J usage is TRBJ2-1; 7 bases agree with TRBD2. Sequenced sample: PBMCs or T cells enriched from blood (not recorded which). The source is a woman aged 40 to 50 with acute COVID-19. The CDR3 loop is CASSERRELGNEQFF. CDR3 DNA: TGTGCCAGCAGTGAAAGGCGGGAGCTAGGCAATGAGCAGTTCTTC.